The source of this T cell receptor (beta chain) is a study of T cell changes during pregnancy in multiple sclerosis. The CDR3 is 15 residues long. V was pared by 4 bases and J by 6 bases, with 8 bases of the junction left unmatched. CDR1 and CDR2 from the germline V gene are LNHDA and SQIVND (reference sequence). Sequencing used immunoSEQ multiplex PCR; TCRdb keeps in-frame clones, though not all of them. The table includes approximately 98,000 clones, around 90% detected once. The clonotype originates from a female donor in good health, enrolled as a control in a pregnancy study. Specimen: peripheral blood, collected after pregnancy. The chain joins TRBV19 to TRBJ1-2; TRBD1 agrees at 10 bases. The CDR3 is CASSSRGQGRDGYTF. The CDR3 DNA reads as TGTGCCAGTAGTAGTAGGGGACAGGGGAGAGATGGCTACACCTTC.